A selection of T cell receptor beta chains follows, all from one sample in a study of T cells in Graves' hyperthyroidism and ophthalmopathy. TCRdb processed the multiplex PCR reads anew with MiXCR; each CDR3 protein has one entry. This sample has 300,000 to 450,000 distinct CDR3 sequences, with less than 20% found just once. Material: blood. The origin of the receptors is a woman under 30 with Graves' hyperthyroidism that later progressed to Graves' ophthalmopathy. Each CDR3 is given with its conserved first and last residue. Fields, in order: D gene, clone size, J gene, CDR3 length, V gene, CDR3 DNA, CDR3 protein. The D gene is left open where the match is weak. Clone size is given for some rows only: seen once, a few or many times, or a class if the clone is expanded.

>TRBD2|.|TRBJ2-3|16|TRBV9
TGTGCCAGCAGCCAGTCTAGCGGTTCTAGCACAGATACGCAGTATTTT
CASSQSSGSSTDTQYF
>TRBD2|many|TRBJ2-5|13|TRBV20-1
TGCAGTGCTAGGGGGACTAACCAAGAGACCCAGTACTTC
CSARGTNQETQYF
>TRBD2|few|TRBJ2-5|17|TRBV20-1
TGCAGTGCTAGAGATAAACTAGCGGGACATTTTTCGGAGACCCAGTACTTC
CSARDKLAGHFSETQYF
>.|many|TRBJ1-3|15|TRBV2
TGTGCCAGCAGCGCCGACAGAGACTCTGGAAACACCATATATTTT
CASSADRDSGNTIYF
>.|few|TRBJ2-7|15|TRBV7-9
TGTGCCAGCAGCCCTCGGGCATCCGAGGGCTACGAGCAGTACTTC
CASSPRASEGYEQYF
>TRBD1|few|TRBJ2-3|13|TRBV19
TGTGCCACCGAGGGACAGGGAACAGATACGCAGTATTTT
CATEGQGTDTQYF
>.|.|TRBJ2-2|13|TRBV20-1
TGCAGTGCTAGAGATTCCCCGCCCGGGGAGCTGTTTTTT
CSARDSPPGELFF
>.|many|TRBJ2-7|15|TRBV2
TGTGCCAGCAGTGAAGTAGGGGCCGAGACCTACGAGCAGTACTTC
CASSEVGAETYEQYF
>.|.|TRBJ1-3|16|TRBV20-1
TGCAGTGCTACTACTCCGGGACCCCGCTCTGGAAACACCATATATTTT
CSATTPGPRSGNTIYF
>.|.|TRBJ2-2|16|TRBV4-2
TGTGCCAGCAGCGGCGGCGGGCACGCGAACACCGGGGAGCTGTTTTTT
CASSGGGHANTGELFF
>.|many|TRBJ2-7|14|TRBV15
TGTGCCACCAGCAGAGAGGCAGGAACCTACGAGCAGTACTTC
CATSREAGTYEQYF
>TRBD2|many|TRBJ2-5|17|TRBV3-1
TGTGCCAGCAGACCGGGACTAGCGGGAGGGGTACAAGAGACCCAGTACTTC
CASRPGLAGGVQETQYF
>.|many|TRBJ2-1|16|TRBV19
TGTGCCAGTAGTATCGTGGCGACTAGGCCCTACAATGAGCAGTTCTTC
CASSIVATRPYNEQFF
>.|many|TRBJ2-1|15|TRBV5-8
TGTGCCAGCAGCCCCGGGGTAATGCGATACAATGAGCAGTTCTTC
CASSPGVMRYNEQFF
>TRBD2|many|TRBJ2-3|19|TRBV3-1
TGTGCCAGCAGCCCGTCAGGCGGGGCTAGCGGAAAGCACACAGATACGCAGTATTTT
CASSPSGGASGKHTDTQYF
>TRBD2|.|TRBJ2-2|19|TRBV7-6
TGTGCCAGCAGCTTAGAGGCCAGCGGGAGAACCGCGAACACCGGGGAGCTGTTTTTT
CASSLEASGRTANTGELFF
>.|many|TRBJ2-1|15|TRBV27
TGTGCCAGCAGTTTTGATAGGGGGTCCTACAATGAGCAGTTCTTC
CASSFDRGSYNEQFF
>.|.|TRBJ1-6|19|TRBV3-2
TGTGCCAGCAGCCAAGATAGGGTAGGGCAGAGCTCCTATAATTCACCCCTCCACTTT
CASSQDRVGQSSYNSPLHF
>.|many|TRBJ1-1|14|TRBV11-1
TGTGCCAGCGCCTCGAGCAGCATGAACACTGAAGCTTTCTTT
CASASSSMNTEAFF
>TRBD2|many|TRBJ2-1|17|TRBV5-5
TGTGCCAGCAGCCTTTTCGGGACTAGCGGGATCCACAATGAGCAGTTCTTC
CASSLFGTSGIHNEQFF
>.|few|TRBJ2-7|12|TRBV18
TGTGCCAGCTCACCATCGGGGAGCGAGCAGTACTTC
CASSPSGSEQYF
>TRBD1|few|TRBJ2-3|15|TRBV18
TGTGCCAGCTCACCACCGGGACAGGGCTCAGATACGCAGTATTTT
CASSPPGQGSDTQYF
>.|few|TRBJ2-7|17|TRBV3-1
TGTGCCAGCAGCCAAGACGGTCCACTAGCAGGCTCCTACGAGCAGTACTTC
CASSQDGPLAGSYEQYF
>.|few|TRBJ2-7|14|TRBV9
TGTGCCAGCAGCGTATCGTTCTCCCCGGTTGAGCAGTACTTC
CASSVSFSPVEQYF
>.|.|TRBJ2-4|17|TRBV18
TGTGCCAGCTCACCCGAGGAGGGGGGGCTGGCCAAAAACATTCAGTACTTC
CASSPEEGGLAKNIQYF
>TRBD2|many|TRBJ2-3|17|TRBV20-1
TGCAGTGCTAGTTTGCCGATAGCGGGAGAGGGAGCAGATACGCAGTATTTT
CSASLPIAGEGADTQYF
>.|many|TRBJ2-5|11|TRBV20-1
TGCAGTGCTAGAGCCGAAGAGACCCAGTACTTC
CSARAEETQYF
>.|many|TRBJ2-1|15|TRBV6-1
TGTGCCAGCAGTGTCCCGGCGGGGCCCTACAATGAGCAGTTCTTC
CASSVPAGPYNEQFF
>TRBD2|.|TRBJ2-3|14|TRBV7-3
TGTGCCAGCAGCTCTAGCGGCCAAGGGGATACGCAGTATTTT
CASSSSGQGDTQYF
>.|once|TRBJ2-1|18|TRBV7-9
TGTGCCAGCAGCCAAGATTGGGAAAGCGGGACAAGCTCCTACGAGCAGTTCTTC
CASSQDWESGTSSYEQFF
>.|.|TRBJ2-1|13|TRBV25-1
TGTGCCAGCAGCCCTTCTAGCGTCGATGAGCAGTTCTTC
CASSPSSVDEQFF
>.|many|TRBJ1-1|13|TRBV28
TGTGCCAGCAGTGACGATCCGAACACTGAAGCTTTCTTT
CASSDDPNTEAFF
>.|many|TRBJ1-5|18|TRBV28
TGTGCCAGCAGTTTAGTACCAATAGGGAGATCCCTCAATCAGCCCCAGCATTTT
CASSLVPIGRSLNQPQHF
>TRBD1|many|TRBJ1-5|16|TRBV5-5
TGTGCCAGCAGCCTGCAGGGGGAATATAGCAATCAGCCCCAGCATTTT
CASSLQGEYSNQPQHF
>.|.|TRBJ2-7|16|TRBV2
TGTGCCAGCAGTGAAGCCCAGGGCGCAAGCTCCTACGAGCAGTACTTC
CASSEAQGASSYEQYF
>.|.|TRBJ2-6|19|TRBV7-2
TGTGCCAGCAGCAAGGCGCCGGGACTCCTGGACTCTGGGGCCAACGTCCTGACTTTC
CASSKAPGLLDSGANVLTF
>.|few|TRBJ2-7|15|TRBV19
TGTGCCAGTGACCCGCGGTCGGGTCTTTCCTACGAGCAGTACTTC
CASDPRSGLSYEQYF
>.|many|TRBJ2-5|14|TRBV28
TGTGCCAGCAGTTTGGAGGGATCGTGGGAGACCCAGTACTTC
CASSLEGSWETQYF
>.|.|TRBJ1-6|14|TRBV2
TGTGCCAGCAGTGGGAGGGGGAATAATTCACCCCTCCACTTT
CASSGRGNNSPLHF
>TRBD1|many|TRBJ1-5|15|TRBV10-3
TGTGCCATCAGTGAGTCGACAGGGGGCTTTCAGCCCCAGCATTTT
CAISESTGGFQPQHF